These 17 T cell receptor beta chains share one sample of origin, sequenced in a study of cytomegalovirus exposure and HLA in healthy donors. It was with 60 Vbeta and 13 Jbeta primers that the PCR ran. Data came from immunoSEQ multiplex PCR; TCRdb stores just in-frame clones and leaves some out. Of 130,000 to 150,000 clones listed, about 79% are singletons. Sequencing input: PBMCs. Receptors originate from a male donor in good health and CMV-seronegative.

The table lists this clone with a count of one. The J gene is TRBJ2-5, the V gene TRBV19; 7 bases map to TRBD1. Trimming took 6 bases from V and 2 from J; bases not matched to a gene: 12. Germline V lookup: CDR1 LNHDA, CDR2 SQIVND (reference sequence). This CDR3 contains 16 residues. In DNA, the CDR3 is TGTGCCAGTAGCGCGAGCCCCGGGACAGCTCAAGAGACCCAGTACTTC. It is translated as CASSASPGTAQETQYF.

The CDR3 sequence: CASSELTGGVRGNTIYF. CDR3 DNA: TGTGCCAGCAGTGAACTGACAGGGGGAGTGAGAGGAAACACCATATATTTT. The gene calls are TRBV25-1 and TRBJ1-3; TRBD1 matches 9 bases. The V segment lost 2 bases and the J segment 4 bases; nucleotides outside the gene matches: 9. Germline V lookup: CDR1 MGHDK, CDR2 SYGVNS. The length of the CDR3 is 17 residues.

The genes are TRBV6-1 and TRBJ2-5; 9 bases fit TRBD2. Trimming cost V 4 bases and J 0 bases; bases outside gene matches: 6. Germline V CDR1 and CDR2: MNHNS, SASEGT. This CDR3 is built from 16 residues. CDR3 nucleotides: TGTGCCAGCAGTGGTGGGATAGCGGGGGACCAAGAGACCCAGTACTTC. This gives the protein CASSGGIAGDQETQYF.

This clone was recorded a few times. V usage is TRBV5-1 and J usage is TRBJ2-5; TRBD2 matches at 13 bases. V lost 4 bases to trimming and J lost 4 bases; unmatched junction nucleotides: 4. Germline V gene sequence: CDR1 SGHRS, CDR2 YFSETQ. CDR3 size: 15 residues. The CDR3 region is CASSAGTSGTETQYF. In DNA form, the CDR3 reads TGCGCCAGCAGCGCCGGGACTAGCGGGACAGAGACCCAGTACTTC.

The chain combines TRBV29-1 with TRBJ1-1; TRBD1 aligns across 8 bases. The germline V gene encodes CDR1 SQVTM and CDR2 ANQGSEA. This CDR3 contains 15 residues. The V segment lost 4 bases and the J segment 8 bases; nucleotides outside the gene matches: 15. The CDR3, as DNA: TGCAGCGTTGGCGGAATTCGGGCGACAGGGGCAGAAGCTTTCTTT. Amino acids: CSVGGIRATGAEAFF.

The chain joins TRBV5-4 to TRBJ1-4; D is unclear. This CDR3 region has 15 residues. Germline CDR1 reads SGHNT; CDR2 reads YYREEE (reference sequence). V shed 4 bases and J shed 7 bases, with 17 bases lying between them. The CDR3 is CASSVKNVAGEKLFF. The DNA for the CDR3 is TGTGCCAGCAGCGTAAAAAACGTGGCGGGTGAAAAACTGTTTTTT. Full variable domain (rest looked up from reference TRBV5-4 and TRBJ1-4): ETGVTQSPTHLIKTRGQQVTLRCSSQSGHNTVSWYQQALGQGPQFIFQYYREEENGRGNFPPRFSGLQFPNYSSELNVNALELDDSALYLCASSVKNVAGEKLFFGSGTQLSVL.

The CDR3 DNA sequence: TGTGCCAGCAGCCTCACGGGACAGAACTATGGCTACACCTTC. Translated: CASSLTGQNYGYTF. The V call is TRBV7-3, the J call TRBJ1-2; TRBD1 matches 7 bases. With V trimmed by 5 bases and J by 2 bases, 5 bases remained unmatched. The CDR3 consists of 14 residues. The germline V gene encodes CDR1 SGHTA and CDR2 FQGTGA.

The rearrangement links TRBV9 to TRBJ2-5; TRBD1 matches at 7 bases. This CDR3 has 14 residues. Germline values: CDR1 SGDLS, CDR2 YYNGEE. J was trimmed by 3 bases and V by 3 bases; bases with no gene match: 5. DNA of the CDR3: TGTGCCAGCAGCGACAGGACAGGAAAAGAGACCCAGTACTTC. This codes for CASSDRTGKETQYF.

This clone has more than one count but fewer than ten. The rearrangement uses TRBV5-1 and TRBJ1-2, with D perhaps TRBD1 (6 bases). Between the trimmed V and J ends, which lost 4 bases and 3 bases, there was a span of 10 bases. The CDR3 is 13 amino acids. Germline V gives CDR1 SGHRS, CDR2 YFSETQ. The CDR3 region is CASSPRQDYGYTF. In DNA form, the CDR3 reads TGCGCCAGCAGCCCCCGACAGGACTATGGCTACACCTTC. Based on the CDR3 plus reference TRBV5-1 and TRBJ1-2, the full variable domain is KAGVTQTPRYLIKTRGQQVTLSCSPISGHRSVSWYQQTPGQGLQFLFEYFSETQRNKGNFPGRFSGRQFSNSRSEMNVSTLELGDSALYLCASSPRQDYGYTFGSGTRLTVV.

This rearrangement joins TRBV4-3 to TRBJ2-7; D is possibly TRBD1 (6 bases). The V and J ends lost 3 bases and 1 base respectively, with 19 bases between them. Per germline, CDR1 LGHNA and CDR2 YSLEER. The length of the CDR3 is 17 residues. CDR3 sequence: CASSQASSWTVSYEQYF. As DNA, the CDR3 is TGCGCCAGCAGCCAGGCCTCCTCCTGGACAGTGTCCTACGAGCAGTACTTC.

The rearrangement uses TRBV7-2 and TRBJ2-2, with a weak D call TRBD2 (6 bases). Trimming took 3 bases from V and 3 from J, leaving 14 bases between them. Germline V CDR1 and CDR2: SGHTA, FQGNSA. This CDR3 has 16 residues. The CDR3 protein is CASSFPRGIDTGELFF. CDR3 nucleotide sequence: TGTGCCAGCAGCTTCCCCCGGGGGATCGACACCGGGGAGCTGTTTTTT.

This clone was detected a few times. This chain joins TRBV7-6 and TRBJ2-2; 8 nucleotides align to TRBD1. The CDR3 runs 14 residues. Unmatched junction bases numbered 4, after V lost 4 bases and J lost 6 bases. Germline-derived CDR1 and CDR2 are SGHVS and FNYEAQ. The CDR3 bases are TGTGCCAGCAGCTCCAAGACAGGGGCCGGGGAGCTGTTTTTT. It encodes CASSSKTGAGELFF.

This chain uses TRBV5-8 with TRBJ2-2; TRBD2 matches at 8 bases. CDR1 and CDR2 (germline): SGHTS, YDEGEE. The J segment lost 2 bases and the V segment lost 5 bases, leaving 8 bases of the junction unmatched. CDR3 length: 16 residues. In DNA form, the CDR3 reads TGTGCCAGCAGGCCCGGGAGGGTACTCAACACCGGGGAGCTGTTTTTT. Residues: CASRPGRVLNTGELFF.

The chain employs TRBV19 and TRBJ1-2, with 8 positions matching TRBD1. Germline-derived CDR1 and CDR2 are LNHDA and SQIVND (reference sequence). CDR3 size: 15 residues. With 3 bases clipped from V and 2 bases from J, the junction kept 5 bases outside the gene matches. CDR3 in amino acids: CASSMGQVLNYGYTF. CDR3 nucleotides: TGTGCCAGTAGTATGGGACAGGTTTTAAACTATGGCTACACCTTC.

The rearrangement uses TRBV11-2 and TRBJ1-1, with D uncertain. Germline values: CDR1 SGHAT, CDR2 FQNNGV. The CDR3 is 14 residues long. Trimming stripped 0 bases from V and 2 bases from J, with 7 bases between. CDR3 loop: CASSLENSNTEAFF. The DNA of the CDR3 is TGTGCCAGCAGCTTAGAAAACAGCAACACTGAAGCTTTCTTT.

V gene TRBV6-4 combines with J gene TRBJ1-1; 7 bases line up with TRBD1. The CDR3 runs 15 residues. Germline values: CDR1 MRHNA, CDR2 SNTAGT. V shed 6 bases and J 7 bases; nucleotides not matched to a gene: 14. DNA for the CDR3: TGTGCCAGCAGCCGAGAAGGGGGCGTGTTACGTGAAGCTTTCTTT. Encoded protein: CASSREGGVLREAFF.

Here the CDR3 reads CASSSPGQGEKLFF. Written as DNA, the CDR3 is TGTGCCAGCAGCTCCCCGGGACAGGGGGAAAAACTGTTTTTT. The chain has TRBV7-6 and TRBJ1-4; 10 bases map to TRBD1. Germline values: CDR1 SGHVS, CDR2 FNYEAQ. V trimming: 4 bases; J trimming: 8 bases; junction bases outside the gene matches: 4. This CDR3 is built from 14 residues.